One and the same sample provided the 21 T cell receptor beta chains below, sequenced in a study of T cell responses to AZD1222 COVID-19 vaccine. The method was immunoSEQ multiplex PCR; TCRdb's version includes in-frame clones alone and lacks a portion of them. In the table there are 130,000 or so clones, more than 85% of which are singletons. Source: peripheral blood, taken on day 0 of MenACWY control vaccination. The receptor set was obtained from an adult in good health.

The chain has TRBV6-1 and TRBJ1-4; no clear D. This CDR3 contains 13 residues. The V gene's germline CDR1 is MNHNS and CDR2 SASEGT. V was clipped by 5 bases and J by 8 bases, with 12 bases between them. The CDR3 loop reads CASSLTPGEKLFF. The CDR3, as DNA: TGTGCCAGCAGTCTGACGCCCGGGGAAAAACTGTTTTTT.

The CDR3, as DNA: TGTGCCTGGAGTTCACAGGGCCAGCCCCAGCATTTT. It specifies CAWSSQGQPQHF. The gene calls are TRBV30 and TRBJ1-5; D is perhaps TRBD1 (6 bases). CDR3 size: 12 residues. V was clipped by 2 bases and J by 7 bases, with 9 bases between them. Germline CDR1 GTSNPN, CDR2 SVGIG (reference sequence).

CDR3 in DNA: TGTGCCAGCAGCTTGGAATTGTGGGGCGTGCGGGGCTATGGCTACACCTTC. It codes for CASSLELWGVRGYGYTF. V gene TRBV5-8 combines with J gene TRBJ1-2; a weak D match, TRBD1 (5 bases). CDR1 and CDR2 from the germline V gene are SGHTS and YDEGEE. This CDR3 region has 17 residues. Trimming cost V 0 bases and J 4 bases, with 19 bases left between them.

V gene TRBV28 combines with J gene TRBJ1-3; 7 bases are a match to TRBD1. Germline trimming cut 6 bases from V and 2 bases from J; bases unmatched to any gene: 4. This CDR3 spans 14 amino acids. Germline V gives CDR1 MDHEN, CDR2 SYDVKM. This chain's CDR3 is CASSMTGTGNTIYF. The CDR3 DNA reads TGTGCCAGCAGCATGACAGGGACTGGAAACACCATATATTTT.

V is TRBV4-1 and J is TRBJ2-1; D is possibly TRBD2 (6 bases). The germline V and J ends were trimmed by 3 bases and 2 bases, with 20 bases remaining between them. CDR3 length equals 18 residues. Germline CDR1 is MGHRA and CDR2 is YSYEKL. The DNA for the CDR3 is TGCGCCAGCAGCCACTTAGCCAGGAGGGGAGAAGCCTACAATGAGCAGTTCTTC. Its protein product is CASSHLARRGEAYNEQFF.

This chain links TRBV3-1 (or the pseudogene TRBV3-2) with TRBJ2-5; 12 bases are shared with TRBD2. Germline V gene sequence: CDR1 LGHDT, CDR2 YNNKEL (reference sequence). Unmatched junction bases numbered 10, after V lost 4 bases and J lost 4 bases. The CDR3 contains 17 residues. CDR3 sequence reads: CASSPLPQLAGGETQYF. The CDR3 bases are TGTGCCAGCAGCCCTCTACCCCAACTAGCGGGAGGAGAGACCCAGTACTTC.

In regard to this clone: The identical CDR3 is also encoded by other nucleotide sequences in the sample. The chain employs TRBV5-1 and TRBJ2-1, with 11 bases fitting TRBD2. Germline loops: CDR1 SGHRS, CDR2 YFSETQ. This CDR3 has 14 residues. Trimming took 1 base from V and 6 from J; bases not matched to a gene: 0. CDR3 sequence reads: CASSLTSGSNEQFF. In DNA, the CDR3 is TGCGCCAGCAGCTTGACTAGCGGGAGCAATGAGCAGTTCTTC.

This clone was counted between two and nine times. V gene TRBV9 combines with J gene TRBJ1-4; 11 positions agree with TRBD1. Losses at the gene ends were 4 bases for V and 7 bases for J; bases not matched to a gene: 12. Germline loops: CDR1 SGDLS, CDR2 YYNGEE. The CDR3 sequence is 17 residues long. CDR3 DNA sequence: TGTGCCAGCAGCCTACCGGCTACCGGGACAGGGGGTGAAAAACTGTTTTTT. This gives the protein CASSLPATGTGGEKLFF.

The rearrangement joins TRBV19 to TRBJ2-3; 8 bases are shared with TRBD2. The J segment lost 6 bases and the V segment lost 4 bases, leaving 9 bases of the junction unmatched. Germline CDR1 is LNHDA and CDR2 is SQIVND (reference sequence). The CDR3 sequence is 15 residues long. CDR3 coding DNA: TGTGCCAGTAGTAACCTAGCGGGCCTAGGGGATACGCAGTATTTT. Amino acids: CASSNLAGLGDTQYF.

The chain employs TRBV20-1 and TRBJ1-2; TRBD1 might be the D (5 bases). V lost 6 bases, J lost 0 bases, and 5 bases lay in between. Germline V gene data show CDR1 as DFQATT and CDR2 as SNEGSKA (reference sequence). The CDR3 length is 11 residues. The CDR3 sequence is CSAGANYGYTF. The CDR3 DNA follows: TGCAGTGCGGGGGCTAACTATGGCTACACCTTC.

The sample holds one count of this clone. V gene TRBV27 combines with J gene TRBJ1-4; perhaps TRBD1 as D (6 bases). Per the germline V gene, CDR1 is MNHEY and CDR2 is SMNVEV (reference sequence). This CDR3 spans 15 amino acids. V dropped 5 bases and J dropped 4 bases, with 14 bases sitting between them. The CDR3 reads CASSVRQASNEKLFF. The CDR3 region has the DNA TGTGCCAGCAGTGTCAGACAGGCTAGTAATGAAAAACTGTTTTTT.

This clone was recorded once. The chain recombines TRBV13 with TRBJ1-1, with D possibly matching TRBD1 (5 bases). Trimming took off 5 bases at V and 1 base at J, with 11 bases between the two ends. Germline CDR1 reads PRHDT; CDR2 reads FYEKMQ (reference sequence). The CDR3 covers 14 residues. This CDR3 is CASSEGHRNTEAFF. CDR3 in DNA: TGTGCCAGCAGCGAAGGACATAGGAACACTGAAGCTTTCTTT.

This chain joins TRBV7-2 and TRBJ1-2, with TRBD1 matching 7 bases. The CDR3 runs to 13 residues. CDR1 is SGHTA, CDR2 FQGNSA, per germline. Trimming took 4 bases from V and 5 from J; bases not matched to a gene: 4. CDR3 loop: CASSSGTDYGYTF. The DNA for the CDR3 is TGTGCCAGCAGCTCCGGGACAGATTATGGCTACACCTTC.

This chain uses TRBV6-1 with TRBJ2-7; D possibly corresponds to TRBD2 (6 bases). This CDR3 is 16 amino acids long. Germline V CDR1 and CDR2: MNHNS, SASEGT. Trimming shortened V by 3 bases and J by 3 bases, and 18 bases separated the two germline ends. The CDR3 spells CASSEVLGGFIYEQYF. The CDR3 DNA reads TGTGCCAGCAGTGAGGTTCTCGGGGGATTTATCTACGAGCAGTACTTC.

The chain has TRBV10-3 and TRBJ1-1; D is perhaps TRBD1 (5 bases). This CDR3 spans 13 amino acids. V lost 4 bases, J lost 5 bases, and 11 bases lay in between. Germline V lookup: CDR1 ENHRY, CDR2 SYGVKD. This CDR3 is CAISVRGFTEAFF. CDR3 nucleotide sequence: TGTGCCATCAGTGTTAGGGGTTTTACTGAAGCTTTCTTT.

This clone appeared a few times. V and J are TRBV4-2 and TRBJ1-1; TRBD1 might be the D (5 bases). The CDR3 has 15 residues. The germline gives CDR1 LGHNA, CDR2 YNFKEQ. Between the trimmed V and J ends, which lost 3 bases and 3 bases, there was a span of 14 bases. Here the CDR3 DNA reads TGTGCCAGCAGCCAGGCAGGGAATCCGGACACTGAAGCTTTCTTT. Encoded protein: CASSQAGNPDTEAFF.

V usage is TRBV4-1 and J usage is TRBJ2-2; 9 bases are shared with TRBD1. Germline assignment: CDR1 MGHRA and CDR2 YSYEKL. V was clipped by 4 bases and J by 3 bases; unmatched bases: 3. The CDR3 extends over 15 amino acids. The CDR3, as DNA: TGCGCCAGCAGCCCCACAGGGGGCTACACCGGGGAGCTGTTTTTT. The encoded protein is CASSPTGGYTGELFF.

The chain employs TRBV13 and TRBJ2-5, with TRBD1 matching 7 bases. Per the germline V gene, CDR1 is PRHDT and CDR2 is FYEKMQ (reference sequence). The CDR3 totals 14 residues. The J segment lost 5 bases and the V segment lost 1 base, leaving 4 bases of the junction unmatched. The CDR3 DNA reads as TGTGCCAGCAGCTTAGAAGGCAGGGGGGAGACCCAGTACTTC. As protein: CASSLEGRGETQYF. The variable domain in full, with the rest retrieved from reference TRBV13 and TRBJ2-5, is AAGVIQSPRHLIKEKRETATLKCYPIPRHDTVYWYQQGPGQDPQFLISFYEKMQSDKGSIPDRFSAQQFSDYHSELNMSSLELGDSALYFCASSLEGRGETQYFGPGTRLLVL.

This chain joins TRBV24-1 and TRBJ2-3, with a tentative D call TRBD2 (6 bases). CDR3 length equals 14 residues. V gave up 2 bases and J gave up 8 bases, with 13 bases separating them. The germline gives CDR1 KGHDR, CDR2 SFDVKD. The CDR3 sequence: CATSDSRAGFTQYF. The CDR3 coding sequence is TGTGCCACCAGTGATTCCCGAGCGGGCTTTACGCAGTATTTT.

The chain is built from TRBV11-3 and TRBJ2-7; TRBD2 matches at 12 bases. The germline gives CDR1 SGHNT, CDR2 YENEEA. The ends lost 4 bases at V and 3 bases at J; junction bases unmatched: 10. This CDR3 contains 17 residues. CDR3 loop: CASSSPDGTSGFYEQYF. The CDR3 region has the DNA TGTGCCAGCAGCTCCCCGGACGGGACTAGCGGGTTCTACGAGCAGTACTTC. The full variable domain, with the rest looked up from reference TRBV11-3 and TRBJ2-7, is EAGVVQSPRYKIIEKKQPVAFWCNPISGHNTLYWYLQNLGQGPELLIRYENEEAVDDSQLPKDRFSAERLKGVDSTLKIQPAELGDSAVYLCASSSPDGTSGFYEQYFGPGTRLTVT.

V usage is TRBV9 and J usage is TRBJ1-2; the D is unclear. Looked up from germline, CDR1 is SGDLS and CDR2 is YYNGEE. Trimming pared 2 bases from V and 0 bases from J, leaving 14 bases between. The CDR3 is made up of 16 amino acids. The CDR3 loop reads CASSVSGALSNYGYTF. CDR3 coding DNA: TGTGCCAGCAGCGTGTCTGGAGCACTATCTAACTATGGCTACACCTTC.